Sequencing of this T cell receptor (beta chain) was carried out in a study of regulatory T cells in long-lasting Graves disease. Study outcomes and limitations: Under persistent disease, TRBV28, TRBJ1-2 and TRBJ2-5 were used preferentially.

A few counts support this clonotype. Its antigen is still unknown. The time point here: newly diagnosed GD, antithyroid drugs for less than 3 months. The TCR library was made from RNA that had been extracted from PBMCs in TRIzol. Both iRepertoire HTBI primers and Arm-PCR of CDR3 regions were used to build the TCR beta libraries. TCRdb passed the multiplex PCR reads through MiXCR, listing each CDR3 protein once. The table shows around 240,000 distinct CDR3 sequences, with roughly 18% occurring only once. This CDR3 comprises 12 residues. The germline gives CDR1 SEHNR, CDR2 FQNEAQ (reference sequence). Trimming took off 7 bases at V and 7 bases at J, with 13 bases between the two ends. The same data also went into a second study, on T cells in Graves' hyperthyroidism and ophthalmopathy. That investigation notes: Patients between 18 and 65 years old had hyperthyroidism, newly diagnosed and lasting under 2 months. In the first-round RT-PCR of the TCR CDR3, the HTBI primer set was used. From stable hyperthyroidism, ophthalmopathy was set apart by a 13 V-J model.

Sample: peripheral blood mononuclear cells (PBMCs), taken at new diagnosis, from a patient treated with antithyroid drugs. The rearrangement links TRBV7-9 to TRBJ1-2; perhaps TRBD1 as D (5 bases). The receptor's source is a woman aged 30 to 39 with Graves disease. DNA of the CDR3: TGTGCCAGCATCGGGGCATTTTCTGGCTACACCTTC. Translation: CASIGAFSGYTF. The full variable domain, rest sourced from reference TRBV7-9 and TRBJ1-2, is DTGVSQNPRHKITKRGQNVTFRCDPISEHNRLYWYRQTLGQGPEFLTYFQNEAQLEKSRLLSDRFSAERPKGSFSTLEIQRTEQGDSAMYLCASIGAFSGYTFGSGTRLTVV.